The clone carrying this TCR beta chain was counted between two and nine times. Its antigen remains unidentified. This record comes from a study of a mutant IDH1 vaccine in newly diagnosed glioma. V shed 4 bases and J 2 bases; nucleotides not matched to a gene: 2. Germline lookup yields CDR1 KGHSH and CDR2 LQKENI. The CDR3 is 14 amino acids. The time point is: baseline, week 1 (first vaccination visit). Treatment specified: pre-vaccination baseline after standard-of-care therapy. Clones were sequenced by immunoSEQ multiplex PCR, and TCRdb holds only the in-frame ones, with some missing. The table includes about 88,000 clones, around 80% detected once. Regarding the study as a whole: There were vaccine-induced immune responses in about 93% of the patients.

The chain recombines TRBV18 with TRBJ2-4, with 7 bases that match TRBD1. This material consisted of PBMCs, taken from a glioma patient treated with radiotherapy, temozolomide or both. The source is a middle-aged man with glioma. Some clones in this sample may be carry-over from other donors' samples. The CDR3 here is CASSLQGTKNIQYF. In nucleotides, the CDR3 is TGTGCCAGCTCACTACAGGGGACCAAAAACATTCAGTACTTC.